The present TCR beta chain was sequenced within a study of shared clonotypes between healthy human individuals. Study-level results: Relative to their counterparts shared across all four donors, non-shared clonotypes exhibited diminished generation probabilities. The study generally estimated greater richness for naive than memory subsets. The genetic and exposure-history diversity represented was limited by few donors.

Original data processing: ImmunoSEQ sequences covered only the junction and lacked quality scores; filtering therefore differed. Method: immunoSEQ multiplex PCR; TCRdb's copy keeps in-frame clones and lacks some. The D gene and trimming were derived from the DNA, and the V and J assignments and clone size from that table. This sample yields under 2.5 million clones, of which less than 95% are seen a single time; approximately 0.41% belongs to the top ten. This clone was seen a handful of times. As yet, its antigen is unknown. Trimming left V 3 bases short and J 10 bases short, with 12 bases between. Per germline, CDR1 MGHDK and CDR2 SYGVNS. This CDR3 has 13 residues.

The clonotype comes from a man aged 18 to 30 in good health. Some clones in this sample may be carry-over from other donors' samples. Sequencing was performed on naive CD4+ T cells from PBMCs. The subset here: CD45RA+ positively selected. The chain has TRBV25-1 and TRBJ1-4; weak D call: TRBD1 (6 bases). In nucleotides, the CDR3 is TGTGCCAGCAGTGACAGGGGCGCGGGAAAACTGTTTTTT. Its protein is CASSDRGAGKLFF.